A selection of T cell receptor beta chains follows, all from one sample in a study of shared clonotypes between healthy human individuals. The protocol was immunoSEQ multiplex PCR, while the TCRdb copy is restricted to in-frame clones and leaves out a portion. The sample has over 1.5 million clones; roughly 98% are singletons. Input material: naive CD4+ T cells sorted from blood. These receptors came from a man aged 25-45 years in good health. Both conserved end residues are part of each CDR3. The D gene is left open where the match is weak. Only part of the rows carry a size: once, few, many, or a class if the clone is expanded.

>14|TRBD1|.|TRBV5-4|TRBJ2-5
CASSKNRGSQTQYF
TGTGCCAGCAGCAAAAACAGGGGAAGTCAGACCCAGTACTTC
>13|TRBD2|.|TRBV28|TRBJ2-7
CASASGPSYEQYF
TGTGCCAGCGCTAGCGGGCCTTCCTACGAGCAGTACTTC
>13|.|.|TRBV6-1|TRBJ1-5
CASSEDGNQPQHF
TGTGCCAGCAGTGAAGATGGGAATCAGCCCCAGCATTTT
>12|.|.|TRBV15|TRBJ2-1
CATEGAYNEQFF
TGTGCCACTGAAGGGGCCTACAATGAGCAGTTCTTC
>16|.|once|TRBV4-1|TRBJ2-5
CASSQDQRRTQETQYF
TGCGCCAGCAGCCAAGATCAAAGGCGGACCCAAGAGACCCAGTACTTC
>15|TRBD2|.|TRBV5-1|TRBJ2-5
CASSLTGLYPETQYF
TGCGCCAGCAGCTTGACGGGACTATACCCGGAGACCCAGTACTTC
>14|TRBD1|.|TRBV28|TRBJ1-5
CASSSGQKNQPQHF
TGTGCCAGCAGTTCGGGACAGAAAAATCAGCCCCAGCATTTT
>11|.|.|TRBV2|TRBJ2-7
CASSDFDEQYF
TGTGCCAGCAGTGATTTCGACGAGCAGTACTTC
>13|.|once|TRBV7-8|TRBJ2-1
CASSVTLDNEQFF
TGTGCCAGCAGCGTAACATTGGACAATGAGCAGTTCTTC
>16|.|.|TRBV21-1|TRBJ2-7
CASSPSFRRRTYEQYF
TGTGCCAGCAGCCCCAGTTTCAGACGTAGGACCTACGAGCAGTACTTC
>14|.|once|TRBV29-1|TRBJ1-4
CSVGTRQADEKLFF
TGCAGCGTGGGGACGAGACAGGCTGATGAAAAACTGTTTTTT
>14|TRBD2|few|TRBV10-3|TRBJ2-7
CTTGGLAGVYEQYF
TGTACGACAGGGGGACTAGCGGGAGTCTACGAGCAGTACTTC
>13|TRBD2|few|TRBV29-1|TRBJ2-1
CSVGGSSYNEQFF
TGCAGCGTTGGCGGGAGCTCCTACAATGAGCAGTTCTTC
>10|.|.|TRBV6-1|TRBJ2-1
CASNRDTQFF
TGTGCCAGCAATAGGGATACTCAGTTCTTC
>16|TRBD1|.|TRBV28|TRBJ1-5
CASSSGPRGLVQPQHF
TGTGCCAGCAGTTCAGGCCCCAGGGGGCTGGTTCAGCCCCAGCATTTT
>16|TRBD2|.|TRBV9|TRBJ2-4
CASSATRGEAKNIQYF
TGTGCCAGCAGCGCTACCCGGGGGGAGGCCAAAAACATTCAGTACTTC
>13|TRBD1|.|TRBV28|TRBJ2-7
CASGAGGANEQYF
TGTGCCAGCGGAGCAGGGGGCGCGAACGAGCAGTACTTC
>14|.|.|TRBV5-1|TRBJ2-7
CASSLALFSYEQYF
TGCGCCAGCAGCTTAGCGTTGTTCTCCTACGAGCAGTACTTC
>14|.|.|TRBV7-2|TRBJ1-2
CASSGAGANYGYTF
TGTGCCAGCAGCGGCGCAGGGGCTAACTATGGCTACACCTTC
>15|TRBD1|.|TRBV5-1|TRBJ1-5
CASSLEGQGNQPQHF
TGCGCCAGCAGCTTGGAGGGACAGGGGAATCAGCCCCAGCATTTT
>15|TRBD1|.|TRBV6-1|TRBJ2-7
CASSPLRQGGNEQYF
TGTGCCAGCAGTCCACTCAGACAGGGGGGTAACGAGCAGTACTTC
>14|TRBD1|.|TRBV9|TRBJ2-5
CASSGGQYLETQYF
TGTGCCAGCAGCGGGGGACAGTACCTAGAGACCCAGTACTTC
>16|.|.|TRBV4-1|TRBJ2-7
CASSQGRGRTTYEQYF
TGCGCCAGCAGCCAGGGGCGGGGCAGGACCACCTACGAGCAGTACTTC
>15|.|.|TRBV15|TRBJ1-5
CATSFYDRFNQPQHF
TGTGCCACCAGCTTTTACGACAGGTTCAATCAGCCCCAGCATTTT
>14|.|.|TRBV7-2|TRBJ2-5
CASSLETKGETQYF
TGTGCCAGCAGCTTAGAGACGAAAGGGGAGACCCAGTACTTC
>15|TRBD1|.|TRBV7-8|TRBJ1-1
CASSLGQGANTEAFF
TGTGCCAGCAGCTTGGGACAGGGTGCAAACACTGAAGCTTTCTTT
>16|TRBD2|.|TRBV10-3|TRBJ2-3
CAIRLGLAGVSDTQYF
TGTGCCATCAGGCTGGGACTAGCGGGAGTGTCCGATACGCAGTATTTT
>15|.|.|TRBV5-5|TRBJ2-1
CASSLPPGPYNEQFF
TGTGCCAGCAGCCTACCCCCCGGGCCCTACAATGAGCAGTTCTTC
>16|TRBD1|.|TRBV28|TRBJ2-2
CASSSEAGTGTGELFF
TGTGCCAGCAGTTCCGAAGCCGGGACAGGGACAGGGGAGCTGTTTTTT
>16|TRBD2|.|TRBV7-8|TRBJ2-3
CASSRLSGSSTDTQYF
TGTGCCAGCAGCCGCCTTAGCGGGAGCTCCACAGATACGCAGTATTTT
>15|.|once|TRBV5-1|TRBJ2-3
CASSSLGANTDTQYF
TGCGCCAGCAGCTCACTGGGGGCCAACACAGATACGCAGTATTTT
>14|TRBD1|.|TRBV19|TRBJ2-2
CATVRTGYTGELFF
TGTGCCACAGTACGGACAGGGTACACCGGGGAGCTGTTTTTT
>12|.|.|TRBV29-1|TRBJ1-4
CSVLATNEKLFF
TGCAGCGTTCTTGCAACTAATGAAAAACTGTTTTTT
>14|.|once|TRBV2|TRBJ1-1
CASRYSGDNTEAFF
TGTGCCAGCAGATACTCCGGAGACAACACTGAAGCTTTCTTT
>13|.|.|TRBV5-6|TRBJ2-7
CASSLSPSYEQYF
TGTGCCAGCAGCTTGTCGCCCTCCTACGAGCAGTACTTC
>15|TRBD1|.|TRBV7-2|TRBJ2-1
CASSSRRDRVNEQFF
TGTGCCAGCAGCTCCCGGCGCGACAGGGTGAATGAGCAGTTCTTC
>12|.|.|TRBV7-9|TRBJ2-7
CASSSMPYEQYF
TGTGCCAGCAGCTCAATGCCCTACGAGCAGTACTTC
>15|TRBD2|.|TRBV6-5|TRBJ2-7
CASSYSPGLGLEQYF
TGTGCCAGCAGTTACTCGCCGGGACTAGGACTCGAGCAGTACTTC
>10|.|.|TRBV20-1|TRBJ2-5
CSATGETQYF
TGCAGTGCTACAGGGGAGACCCAGTACTTC
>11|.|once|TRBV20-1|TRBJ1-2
CSAIRGYGYTF
TGCAGTGCTATACGTGGATATGGCTACACCTTC
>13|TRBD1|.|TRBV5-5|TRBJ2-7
CASRQGQSREQYF
TGTGCCAGCCGACAGGGCCAATCTCGGGAGCAGTACTTC
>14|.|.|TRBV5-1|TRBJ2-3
CASSLSPYTDTQYF
TGCGCCAGCAGCTTGAGTCCGTACACAGATACGCAGTATTTT